What follows describes a single TCR beta chain. From germline, CDR1 is MNHEY and CDR2 SMNVEV (reference sequence). The CDR3 consists of 11 residues. Between the trimmed V and J ends, which lost 4 bases and 2 bases, there was a span of 3 bases. These data are taken from a study of T cell responses to AZD1222 COVID-19 vaccine. Sequencing was performed with immunoSEQ multiplex PCR; in TCRdb, only in-frame clones are kept and a portion is missing. The sample contains more than 85,000 clones, 85% to 90% of which appear only once. The sample was peripheral blood, taken on day 0 of AZD1222 vaccination. The chain employs TRBV27 and TRBJ2-7; D is ambiguous. This TCR was recovered from an adult in good health. This CDR3 reads CASSSPYEQYF. The CDR3 region has the DNA TGTGCCAGCAGTTCTCCCTACGAGCAGTACTTC.